What follows are 25 T cell receptor beta chains derived from one specimen sequenced in a study of memory CD4+ T cells and cytomegalovirus serostatus. Single viable CD3+CD4+CD8-CD45RO+ cells were sorted as the memory CD4+ T cells. The assay was immunoSEQ multiplex PCR, and TCRdb's table has in-frame clones only and misses some. The sample lists under 55,000 clones; over 70% were seen once. The sequenced sample consisted of memory CD4+ T cells from blood. These receptors originate from an adult in good health and CMV-seropositive.

This clone was picked up a small number of times. The chain links TRBV4-1 to TRBJ1-1; D unresolved. The CDR3 spans 17 residues. CDR1 and CDR2 from the germline V gene are MGHRA and YSYEKL. V was pared by 0 bases and J by 1 base, with 15 bases between. The CDR3 loop is CASSQDTPDRGNTEAFF. The CDR3, as DNA: TGCGCCAGCAGCCAAGATACTCCGGACCGGGGGAACACTGAAGCTTTCTTT.

The V call is TRBV28, the J call TRBJ1-3; the D is unclear. V was trimmed by 6 bases and J by 0 bases, leaving 12 bases between them. Germline V gene lookup returns CDR1 MDHEN and CDR2 SYDVKM. This CDR3 region has 15 residues. CDR3 DNA sequence: TGTGCCAGCAGGTACGGACTTATCTCTGGAAACACCATATATTTT. Translation gives CASRYGLISGNTIYF.

This chain uses TRBV28 with TRBJ1-5; D gene unclear. The CDR3 covers 15 residues. Deletions cut 2 bases from V and 1 base from J, with 9 bases between. Germline CDR1 and CDR2: MDHEN and SYDVKM. CDR3 bases: TGTGCCAGCAGTTTAGCGGGGTCGAGCAATCAGCCCCAGCATTTT. The encoded protein is CASSLAGSSNQPQHF.

The chain joins TRBV5-4 to TRBJ2-6; tentative D call: TRBD1 (6 bases). The CDR3 runs to 16 residues. Trimming pared 2 bases from V and 0 bases from J, leaving 9 bases between. CDR1 is SGHNT and CDR2 is YYREEE in the germline V gene (reference sequence). CDR3 residues: CASSFGTSSGANVLTF. For the CDR3, the DNA is TGTGCCAGCAGCTTTGGGACAAGCTCTGGGGCCAACGTCCTGACTTTC.

The chain has TRBV25-1 and TRBJ2-7; unclear D gene. V lost 0 bases and J lost 5, with 8 bases in between. CDR3 length: 13 amino acids. CDR1 and CDR2 (germline): MGHDK, SYGVNS. The CDR3 reads CASSEYERHEQYF. The DNA of the CDR3 is TGTGCCAGCAGTGAATACGAGCGCCACGAGCAGTACTTC.

The chain carries TRBV5-6 and TRBJ2-3; D might be TRBD2 (6 bases). The CDR3 covers 14 residues. V lost 0 bases, J lost 3 bases, and 8 bases lay in between. Germline V gene sequence: CDR1 SGHDT, CDR2 YYEEEE. The CDR3 DNA follows: TGTGCCAGCAGCTTGGGACTAGAGACAGATACGCAGTATTTT. Protein product: CASSLGLETDTQYF. The variable domain in full, with the rest retrieved from reference TRBV5-6 and TRBJ2-3, is DAGVTQSPTHLIKTRGQQVTLRCSPKSGHDTVSWYQQALGQGPQFIFQYYEEEERQRGNFPDRFSGHQFPNYSSELNVNALLLGDSALYLCASSLGLETDTQYFGPGTRLTVL.

The V call is TRBV29-1, the J call TRBJ2-3; 12 bases are a match to TRBD2. The CDR3 has 16 amino acids. J was trimmed by 5 bases and V by 5 bases; bases with no gene match: 11. Germline lookup yields CDR1 SQVTM and CDR2 ANQGSEA. CDR3 sequence (DNA): TGCAGCGTTTCACCCCTACTAGCGGGAGGCAGAGATACGCAGTATTTT. This encodes CSVSPLLAGGRDTQYF.

This clone was seen only a few times. This chain joins TRBV5-6 and TRBJ2-7; 8 bases are shared with TRBD1. J gave up 13 bases and V 3 bases, and 12 bases lay outside the gene matches. The CDR3 contains 13 residues. Germline CDR1 reads SGHDT; CDR2 reads YYEEEE. As DNA, the CDR3 is TGTGCCAGCAGCTACAGGACAGGGTGGGTCTTTTACTTC. It yields the protein CASSYRTGWVFYF.

The sample holds a few counts of this clone. The chain carries TRBV28 and TRBJ2-1; no reliable D call. V was shortened by 3 bases and J by 4 bases, with 7 bases between the two germline ends. The CDR3 is made up of 13 amino acids. Germline CDR1 and CDR2: MDHEN and SYDVKM. The CDR3 loop is CASSLSQYNEQFF. In DNA form, the CDR3 reads TGTGCCAGCAGTTTGTCCCAGTACAATGAGCAGTTCTTC.

The chain is built from TRBV6-5 and TRBJ2-7; 10 bases are shared with TRBD1. In germline, CDR1 is MNHEY, CDR2 SVGAGI. CDR3 length: 13 residues. Trimming took 7 bases from V and 2 from J; bases not matched to a gene: 2. CDR3 region: CASKTGGTYEQYF. The CDR3 nucleotides read TGTGCCAGCAAGACAGGGGGCACCTACGAGCAGTACTTC.

V usage is TRBV7-9 and J usage is TRBJ2-2, with TRBD1 matching 9 bases. The germline gives CDR1 SEHNR, CDR2 FQNEAQ (reference sequence). The CDR3 contains 13 residues. Unmatched junction bases numbered 3, after V lost 9 bases and J lost 4 bases. DNA of the CDR3: TGTGCCAGTGGACAGGGGTTCACCGGGGAGCTGTTTTTT. This sequence encodes CASGQGFTGELFF.

Comments on this clone: Relative to the germline gene, one junction end is altered; a read error may explain this. V and J are TRBV7-8 and TRBJ2-7, with D possibly being TRBD1 or TRBD2 (5 bases each). The CDR3 contains 13 residues. Germline loops: CDR1 SGHVS, CDR2 FQNEAQ. The CDR3 sequence is CASSPRGPYEQYF. CDR3 sequence (DNA): TGTGCCAGCAGCCCTCGGGGACCCTATGAGCAGTACTTC.

This clone has only a few counts. The gene calls are TRBV6-6 and TRBJ1-2; no definite D call. Per germline, CDR1 MNHNY and CDR2 SVGAGI (reference sequence). The germline V and J ends were trimmed by 9 bases and 4 bases, with 9 bases remaining between them. The CDR3 is 11 residues long. For the CDR3, the DNA is TGTGCCAGTTGGGAGGTCTATGGCTACACCTTC. It codes for CASWEVYGYTF.

CDR3 DNA sequence: TGCGCCAGCAGCCTACTAGCGGGGGGGGACAATGAGCAGTTCTTC. Translating gives CASSLLAGGDNEQFF. This chain uses TRBV4-3 with TRBJ2-1, with 13 positions matching TRBD2. The CDR3 sequence is 15 residues long. Per the germline V gene, CDR1 is LGHNA and CDR2 is YSLEER. Losses at the gene ends were 4 bases for V and 5 bases for J; bases not matched to a gene: 2.

This chain links TRBV7-3 with TRBJ2-1; D unresolved. The CDR3 contains 15 residues. In germline, CDR1 is SGHTA, CDR2 FQGTGA. Deletions cut 5 bases from V and 6 bases from J, with 17 bases between. The CDR3 sequence: CASSEWGSFFNEQFF. The CDR3 DNA reads TGTGCCAGCAGCGAATGGGGATCCTTTTTCAATGAGCAGTTCTTC.

This chain connects TRBV7-3 to TRBJ1-2, with D unclear. Germline V CDR1 and CDR2: SGHTA, FQGTGA. V lost 1 base to trimming and J lost 0 bases, with 9 bases between them. The CDR3 has 15 amino acids. CDR3 nucleotide sequence: TGTGCCAGCAGCTTAATGGTCGGCTCTAACTATGGCTACACCTTC. Translated, it gives CASSLMVGSNYGYTF.

This chain uses TRBV4-3 with TRBJ1-4; no clear D. Germline lookup yields CDR1 LGHNA and CDR2 YSLEER. CDR3 size: 12 residues. The V end was cut by 3 bases, the J end by 10 bases, with 9 bases between. The CDR3 sequence: CASSQFGGKLFF. In DNA form, the CDR3 reads TGCGCCAGCAGCCAGTTCGGTGGAAAACTGTTTTTT.

The count of this clone is one. Other DNA sequences in the sample encode the same CDR3. The genes are TRBV18 and TRBJ2-3; D could derive from TRBD1 or TRBD2 (5 bases each). V was cut by 3 bases and J by 0 bases, with 7 bases left in between. Germline values: CDR1 KGHSH, CDR2 LQKENI. The CDR3 runs 14 residues. The CDR3 spells CASSPGRSTDTQYF. CDR3 in DNA: TGTGCCAGCTCACCGGGACGGAGCACAGATACGCAGTATTTT. The variable domain in full, completed from reference TRBV18 and TRBJ2-3, reads NAGVMQNPRHLVRRRGQEARLRCSPMKGHSHVYWYRQLPEEGLKFMVYLQKENIIDESGMPKERFSAEFPKEGPSILRIQQVVRGDSAAYFCASSPGRSTDTQYFGPGTRLTVL.

This chain joins TRBV9 and TRBJ2-2; D may be TRBD1 or TRBD2 (6 bases each). The V gene's germline CDR1 is SGDLS and CDR2 YYNGEE. V was pared by 5 bases and J by 0 bases, with 8 bases between. The CDR3 totals 14 residues. CDR3 region: CASRGGTNTGELFF. DNA for the CDR3: TGTGCCAGCAGAGGGGGGACGAACACCGGGGAGCTGTTTTTT.

The chain links TRBV5-4 to TRBJ2-3; D may be TRBD2 (5 bases). V dropped 2 bases and J dropped 4 bases, with 8 bases sitting between them. The CDR3 has 13 residues. Germline CDR1 reads SGHNT; CDR2 reads YYREEE (reference sequence). The CDR3 is CASSLVAPDTQYF. In DNA, the CDR3 is TGTGCCAGCAGCTTAGTAGCGCCAGATACGCAGTATTTT.

In its sample, this clone was seen once. This chain connects TRBV18 to TRBJ1-2; TRBD1 matches 7 bases. Losses at the gene ends were 2 bases for V and 5 bases for J; bases not matched to a gene: 5. The CDR3 covers 14 residues. In germline, CDR1 is KGHSH, CDR2 LQKENI. The CDR3 is CASSPGGQFYGYTF. DNA of the CDR3: TGTGCCAGCTCACCAGGGGGACAGTTTTATGGCTACACCTTC.

The CDR3 spells CASRIAGEETQYF. DNA for the CDR3: TGTGCCAGCAGGATAGCGGGGGAAGAGACCCAGTACTTC. The rearrangement uses TRBV7-9 and TRBJ2-5, with TRBD2 matching over 9 bases. The CDR3 has 13 residues. The trim removed 6 bases at V and 3 bases at J, leaving 2 bases unmatched. Germline loops: CDR1 SEHNR, CDR2 FQNEAQ (reference sequence).

The chain is built from TRBV28 and TRBJ1-4, with D unresolved. The V gene lost 2 bases and the J gene lost 8 bases, with 12 bases spanning the gap. This CDR3 region has 14 residues. Per germline, CDR1 MDHEN and CDR2 SYDVKM. This CDR3 is CASSLGTFGEKLFF. CDR3 in DNA: TGTGCCAGCAGTTTAGGCACCTTCGGAGAAAAACTGTTTTTT.

This clone was detected only once. V is TRBV4-2 and J is TRBJ1-1; the D is unclear. This CDR3 contains 12 residues. V dropped 1 base and J dropped 9 bases, with 9 bases sitting between them. The germline V gene has CDR1 LGHNA and CDR2 YNFKEQ. The CDR3 loop reads CASSQGTSQAFF. The CDR3 DNA is TGTGCCAGCAGCCAAGGGACCAGCCAAGCTTTCTTT.

This clone was counted between two and nine times. The chain carries TRBV19 and TRBJ2-4; D is uncertain. CDR1 is LNHDA and CDR2 is SQIVND in the germline V gene (reference sequence). V lost 6 bases and J 2 bases, leaving 11 bases between the germline ends. This CDR3 comprises 14 residues. The CDR3 here is CASSYDPTKNIQYF. Written as DNA, the CDR3 is TGTGCCAGTAGCTACGACCCTACCAAAAACATTCAGTACTTC. Filled out from reference TRBV19 and TRBJ2-4, the complete variable domain reads DGGITQSPKYLFRKEGQNVTLSCEQNLNHDAMYWYRQDPGQGLRLIYYSQIVNDFQKGDIAEGYSVSREKKESFPLTVTSAQKNPTAFYLCASSYDPTKNIQYFGAGTRLSVL.